These 29 T cell receptor beta chains share one sample of origin, sequenced in a study of T cell changes during pregnancy in multiple sclerosis. Profiled with immunoSEQ multiplex PCR; TCRdb holds only in-frame clones, not every one. This sample has tens of thousands of clones, with roughly 90% found just once. Sequences were derived from peripheral blood, sampled in the second trimester of pregnancy. These receptors were collected from a female donor with multiple sclerosis, enrolled in a pregnancy study.

The rearrangement links TRBV6-1 to TRBJ2-7; 7 bases fit TRBD1. J gave up 3 bases and V 6 bases, and 5 bases lay outside the gene matches. The CDR3 contains 13 residues. The germline CDR1 and CDR2 sequences are MNHNS and SASEGT. The CDR3 DNA sequence: TGTGCCAGCAGCACAGGGGCCCGCTACGAGCAGTACTTC. Translated: CASSTGARYEQYF.

The rearrangement links TRBV5-5 to TRBJ1-5, with D perhaps matching TRBD1 (5 bases). The germline V gene has CDR1 SGHKS and CDR2 YYEKEE (reference sequence). The CDR3 totals 15 residues. Trimming removed 4 bases from V and 4 bases from J, with 15 bases in between. This CDR3 is CASSLMTEINQPQHF. The DNA of the CDR3 is TGTGCCAGCAGCCTTATGACAGAGATTAATCAGCCCCAGCATTTT.

The rearrangement joins TRBV6-1 to TRBJ2-2, with a weak D call TRBD1 (5 bases). CDR1 and CDR2 from the germline V gene are MNHNS and SASEGT. V was trimmed by 8 bases and J by 3 bases, leaving 16 bases between them. The CDR3 totals 15 residues. The CDR3 coding sequence is TGTGCCAGCGCGGCAGGGTTCCATTACACCGGGGAGCTGTTTTTT. As protein: CASAAGFHYTGELFF.

CDR3 loop: CASSTLGENIQYF. The DNA for the CDR3 is TGTGCCAGCAGTACTCTAGGGGAAAACATTCAGTACTTC. The gene calls are TRBV6-5 and TRBJ2-4; D possibly corresponds to TRBD1 (5 bases). Trimming stripped 5 bases from V and 5 bases from J, with 10 bases between. The CDR3 has 13 residues. Germline V gives CDR1 MNHEY, CDR2 SVGAGI.

The chain has TRBV5-1 and TRBJ2-2, with TRBD1 as a possible D gene (5 bases). V lost 0 bases to trimming and J lost 6 bases, with 12 bases between them. This CDR3 contains 15 residues. Germline V gene sequence: CDR1 SGHRS, CDR2 YFSETQ. In DNA form, the CDR3 reads TGCGCCAGCAGCTTGGTTCAGGGTTTGCCCGGGGAGCTGTTTTTT. Its translation is CASSLVQGLPGELFF.

The chain couples TRBV7-9 to TRBJ2-5; 8 bases are shared with TRBD1. This CDR3 is 18 amino acids long. Germline assignment: CDR1 SEHNR and CDR2 FQNEAQ (reference sequence). After removal of 5 bases from V and 3 bases from J, the junction contained 17 bases not matched to a gene. This chain's CDR3 is CASSPSYGGQGGKETQYF. In DNA form, the CDR3 reads TGTGCCAGCAGCCCCTCCTACGGAGGACAGGGAGGTAAAGAGACCCAGTACTTC.

The rearrangement joins TRBV5-4 to TRBJ1-2; 7 bases agree with TRBD1. The CDR3 is made up of 16 amino acids. V dropped 0 bases and J dropped 3; count of bases not matched to a gene: 8. The V gene's germline CDR1 is SGHNT and CDR2 YYREEE (reference sequence). The CDR3 spells CASSLGGTEIYYGYTF. CDR3 DNA: TGTGCCAGCAGCTTGGGGGGGACAGAAATTTACTATGGCTACACCTTC.

V is TRBV2 and J is TRBJ1-6, with D possibly matching TRBD1 (5 bases). The V end lost 2 bases, the J end lost 9 bases, and 20 bases lay between the germline ends. CDR1 and CDR2 (germline): SNHLY, FYNNEI. The CDR3 is 17 residues long. The CDR3 DNA reads TGTGCCAGCAGTGAAAGCACTCTTGGAGGGGCGAGTTCACCCCTCCACTTT. Its translation: CASSESTLGGASSPLHF.

The chain recombines TRBV19 with TRBJ2-2, with 9 bases that match TRBD1. The CDR3 runs 14 residues. Trimming cost V 7 bases and J 3 bases; bases outside gene matches: 3. The germline gives CDR1 LNHDA, CDR2 SQIVND (reference sequence). The CDR3 bases are TGTGCCAGTAAGGGGACAGGGCACACCGGGGAGCTGTTTTTT. As protein: CASKGTGHTGELFF.

The J gene is TRBJ2-5, the V gene TRBV5-1, with TRBD2 matching over 8 bases. V was clipped by 0 bases and J by 4 bases; unmatched bases: 8. The CDR3 has 16 amino acids. From germline, CDR1 is SGHRS and CDR2 YFSETQ. CDR3 loop: CASSLGGSAGVETQYF. Written as DNA, the CDR3 is TGCGCCAGCAGCTTGGGCGGTTCAGCGGGAGTAGAGACCCAGTACTTC.

V usage is TRBV9 and J usage is TRBJ2-1; 11 positions agree with TRBD2. The CDR3 loop spans 16 amino acids. V was clipped by 0 bases and J by 4 bases; unmatched bases: 3. Germline loops: CDR1 SGDLS, CDR2 YYNGEE. The CDR3 is CASSVGTSGGYNEQFF. CDR3 nucleotide sequence: TGTGCCAGCAGCGTAGGTACTAGCGGGGGTTACAATGAGCAGTTCTTC.

The CDR3: CASSELGGYGYTF. The CDR3 region has the DNA TGTGCCAGCAGTGAATTGGGGGGCTATGGCTACACCTTC. The chain couples TRBV6-4 to TRBJ1-2; TRBD1 is a possible D gene (5 bases). V lost 3 bases and J lost 4, with 9 bases in between. CDR3 length: 13 amino acids. CDR1 and CDR2 from the germline V gene are MRHNA and SNTAGT.

The chain links TRBV4-3 to TRBJ1-4, with a possible D match to TRBD1 (6 bases). The CDR3 loop spans 16 amino acids. V was cut by 3 bases and J by 8 bases, with 19 bases left in between. Germline CDR1 is LGHNA and CDR2 is YSLEER. CDR3 sequence: CASSQGSGTSDEKLFF. Here the CDR3 DNA reads TGCGCCAGCAGCCAGGGATCCGGGACATCCGACGAAAAACTGTTTTTT.

V and J are TRBV5-6 and TRBJ1-5; no clear D. Trimming removed 1 base from V and 0 bases from J, with 8 bases in between. Germline CDR1 reads SGHDT; CDR2 reads YYEEEE. This CDR3 has 15 residues. The CDR3 DNA follows: TGTGCCAGCAGCTTGTCCGGGAGTAGCAATCAGCCCCAGCATTTT. As protein: CASSLSGSSNQPQHF.

The chain links TRBV21-1 to TRBJ1-1; no DNA check was done on the table's D call, TRBD1. TRBV21-1 has pseudogene status. CDR3 size: 19 residues. CDR3 coding DNA: TGTGCCAGCACGAACCGGGACAGGGGGCGTTTCTCCCTGAACACTGAAGCTTTCTTT. Its protein is CASTNRDRGRFSLNTEAFF.

V is TRBV29-1 and J is TRBJ1-1, with a possible D match to TRBD1 (5 bases). Trimming left V 2 bases short and J 0 bases short, with 13 bases between. Germline V CDR1 and CDR2: SQVTM, ANQGSEA. This CDR3 is built from 15 residues. The CDR3 nucleotides are TGCAGCGTTGAAACGGCAGGGCGCGTGAACACTGAAGCTTTCTTT. Translation: CSVETAGRVNTEAFF.

The V call is TRBV25-1, the J call TRBJ2-6, with D perhaps matching TRBD2 (6 bases). Germline CDR1 reads MGHDK; CDR2 reads SYGVNS. The V gene lost 7 bases and the J gene lost 0 bases, with 10 bases spanning the gap. The CDR3 covers 15 residues. CDR3 sequence: CASMGGSSGANVLTF. CDR3 sequence (DNA): TGTGCCAGCATGGGGGGATCCTCTGGGGCCAACGTCCTGACTTTC.

The rearrangement uses TRBV25-1 and TRBJ2-5; D is uncertain. CDR3 size: 15 residues. CDR1 and CDR2 (germline): MGHDK, SYGVNS. V dropped 6 bases and J dropped 0 bases, with 14 bases sitting between them. The CDR3 region is CASSKRQVYQETQYF. For the CDR3, the DNA is TGTGCCAGCAGCAAAAGACAAGTCTACCAAGAGACCCAGTACTTC. Full variable domain (missing parts from reference TRBV25-1 and TRBJ2-5): EADIYQTPRYLVIGTGKKITLECSQTMGHDKMYWYQQDPGMELHLIHYSYGVNSTEKGDLSSESTVSRIRTEHFPLTLESARPSHTSQYLCASSKRQVYQETQYFGPGTRLLVL.

The V and J genes are TRBV7-8 and TRBJ1-3; D is perhaps TRBD1 (6 bases). The CDR3 loop spans 18 amino acids. Germline V gene lookup returns CDR1 SGHVS and CDR2 FQNEAQ. V lost 2 bases and J 0 bases, leaving 17 bases between the germline ends. The CDR3 region is CASSLRDTTGPSGNTIYF. The CDR3 DNA reads TGTGCCAGCAGCTTACGGGACACAACCGGACCCTCTGGAAACACCATATATTTT. The complete variable domain, with remaining parts taken from reference TRBV7-8 and TRBJ1-3, reads GAGVSQSPRYKVAKRGQDVALRCDPISGHVSLFWYQQALGQGPEFLTYFQNEAQLDKSGLPSDRFFAERPEGSVSTLKIQRTQQEDSAVYLCASSLRDTTGPSGNTIYFGEGSWLTVV.

The V call is TRBV27, the J call TRBJ1-5; 9 bases agree with TRBD1. Per germline, CDR1 MNHEY and CDR2 SMNVEV (reference sequence). The CDR3 covers 18 residues. V gave up 6 bases and J gave up 0 bases; unmatched junction bases: 12. The CDR3 is CASSLGTGRGYSNQPQHF. In DNA form, the CDR3 reads TGTGCCAGCAGCCTCGGGACAGGGAGGGGGTATAGCAATCAGCCCCAGCATTTT.

The genes are TRBV19 and TRBJ2-7, with D tentatively TRBD1 (6 bases). The V end lost 5 bases, the J end lost 3 bases, and 14 bases lay between the germline ends. Per germline, CDR1 LNHDA and CDR2 SQIVND (reference sequence). The CDR3 length is 14 residues. The CDR3 region has the DNA TGTGCCAGTAGTGGCCGGGTAGGGGGCTACGAGCAGTACTTC. This gives the protein CASSGRVGGYEQYF.

The chain links TRBV7-6 to TRBJ2-3; no clear D gene. V gave up 4 bases and J gave up 6 bases, with 5 bases separating them. This CDR3 has 11 residues. Germline values: CDR1 SGHVS, CDR2 FNYEAQ. CDR3: CASSSLDTQYF. The CDR3, as DNA: TGTGCCAGCAGCTCCCTGGATACGCAGTATTTT.

The V call is TRBV2, the J call TRBJ1-2; TRBD1 matches at 11 bases. In germline, CDR1 is SNHLY, CDR2 FYNNEI. V gave up 8 bases and J gave up 0 bases; unmatched junction bases: 23. CDR3 length equals 21 residues. The CDR3 DNA reads as TGTGCCAGCCCCGTCCGGGACCAAACCGGGACAGGGGGTACCGCTAACTATGGCTACACCTTC. Translated: CASPVRDQTGTGGTANYGYTF.

The chain employs TRBV5-1 and TRBJ1-6; D ambiguous. The germline V and J ends were trimmed by 0 bases and 3 bases, with 10 bases remaining between them. This CDR3 has 16 residues. Germline CDR1 and CDR2: SGHRS and YFSETQ. As DNA, the CDR3 is TGCGCCAGCAGCTTGGTTGGCACACGCTATAATTCACCCCTCCACTTT. Amino acids: CASSLVGTRYNSPLHF.

The rearrangement joins TRBV29-1 to TRBJ2-5, with D perhaps matching TRBD2 (6 bases). This CDR3 is built from 15 residues. CDR1 is SQVTM and CDR2 is ANQGSEA in the germline V gene. With 6 bases removed from V and 5 bases from J, the gap between germline ends came to 22 bases. CDR3 residues: CSVGGWGGALETQYF. The CDR3 coding sequence is TGCAGCGTGGGGGGTTGGGGCGGGGCGTTGGAGACCCAGTACTTC. Together with reference TRBV29-1 and TRBJ2-5, the CDR3 gives the full variable domain: SAVISQKPSRDICQRGTSLTIQCQVDSQVTMMFWYRQQPGQSLTLIATANQGSEATYESGFVIDKFPISRPNLTFSTLTVSNMSPEDSSIYLCSVGGWGGALETQYFGPGTRLLVL.

The gene calls are TRBV7-2 and TRBJ2-7, with TRBD1 identical over 11 bases. This CDR3 region has 14 residues. CDR1 and CDR2 from the germline V gene are SGHTA and FQGNSA. With 5 bases clipped from V and 2 bases from J, the junction kept 2 bases outside the gene matches. CDR3 region: CASSRDRGAYEQYF. The CDR3 DNA is TGTGCCAGCAGCCGGGACAGGGGGGCCTACGAGCAGTACTTC.

The rearrangement uses TRBV6-1 and TRBJ2-7; TRBD1 is a possible D gene (6 bases). Deletions cut 6 bases from V and 2 bases from J, with 11 bases between. Germline CDR1 and CDR2: MNHNS and SASEGT. This CDR3 has 13 amino acids. In DNA, the CDR3 is TGTGCCAGCAGAAAGGACAGCGCCTACGAGCAGTACTTC. Its translation is CASRKDSAYEQYF.

The chain combines TRBV19 with TRBJ2-1, with TRBD1 matching over 8 bases. The CDR3 extends over 14 amino acids. Losses at the gene ends were 5 bases for V and 1 base for J; bases not matched to a gene: 1. Germline assignment: CDR1 LNHDA and CDR2 SQIVND (reference sequence). CDR3 in DNA: TGTGCCAGTAGTTACAGGGGGTCCTACAATGAGCAGTTCTTC. Its protein product is CASSYRGSYNEQFF.

This clone was recorded only once. V usage is TRBV7-6 and J usage is TRBJ2-1; D might be TRBD1 (5 bases). Trimming left V 5 bases short and J 3 bases short, with 8 bases between. The CDR3 totals 13 residues. Germline V CDR1 and CDR2: SGHVS, FNYEAQ. The CDR3 region is CASSPGYYNEQFF. In DNA, the CDR3 is TGTGCCAGCAGCCCAGGGTACTACAATGAGCAGTTCTTC.